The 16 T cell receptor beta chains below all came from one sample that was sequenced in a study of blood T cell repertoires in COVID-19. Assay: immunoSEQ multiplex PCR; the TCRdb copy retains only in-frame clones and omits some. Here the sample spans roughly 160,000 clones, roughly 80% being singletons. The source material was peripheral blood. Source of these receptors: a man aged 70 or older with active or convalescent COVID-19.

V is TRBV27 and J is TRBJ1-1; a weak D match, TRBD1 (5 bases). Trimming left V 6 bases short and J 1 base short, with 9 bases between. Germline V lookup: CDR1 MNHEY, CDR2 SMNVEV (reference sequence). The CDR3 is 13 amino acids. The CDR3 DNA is TGTGCCAGCAGACCCGGGGGGAACACTGAAGCTTTCTTT. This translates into CASRPGGNTEAFF.

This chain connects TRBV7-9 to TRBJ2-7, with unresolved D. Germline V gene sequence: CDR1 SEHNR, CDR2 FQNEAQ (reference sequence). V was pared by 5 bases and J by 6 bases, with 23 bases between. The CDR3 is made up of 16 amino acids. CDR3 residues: CASSALLGLVPGEQYF. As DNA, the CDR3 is TGTGCCAGCAGCGCGCTCCTGGGTCTAGTTCCTGGCGAGCAGTACTTC. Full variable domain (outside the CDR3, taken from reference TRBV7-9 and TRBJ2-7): DTGVSQNPRHKITKRGQNVTFRCDPISEHNRLYWYRQTLGQGPEFLTYFQNEAQLEKSRLLSDRFSAERPKGSFSTLEIQRTEQGDSAMYLCASSALLGLVPGEQYFGPGTRLTVT.

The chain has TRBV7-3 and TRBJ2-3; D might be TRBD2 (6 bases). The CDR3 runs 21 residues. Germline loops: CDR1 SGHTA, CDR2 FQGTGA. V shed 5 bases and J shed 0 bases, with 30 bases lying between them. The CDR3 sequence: CASSPHRVVGGGGISTDTQYF. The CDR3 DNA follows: TGTGCCAGCAGCCCCCACCGTGTCGTTGGGGGAGGTGGGATCAGCACAGATACGCAGTATTTT.

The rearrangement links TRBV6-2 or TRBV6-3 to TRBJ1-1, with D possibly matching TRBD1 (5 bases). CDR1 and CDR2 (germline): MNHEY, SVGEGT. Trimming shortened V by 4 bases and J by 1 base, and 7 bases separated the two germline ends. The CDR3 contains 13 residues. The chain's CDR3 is CASSSTANTEAFF. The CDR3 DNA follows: TGTGCCAGCAGTTCGACAGCGAACACTGAAGCTTTCTTT.

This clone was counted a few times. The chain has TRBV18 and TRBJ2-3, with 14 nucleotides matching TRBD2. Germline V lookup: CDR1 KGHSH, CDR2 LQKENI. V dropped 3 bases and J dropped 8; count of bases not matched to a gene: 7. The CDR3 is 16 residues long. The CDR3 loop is CASSPRLAGGQGTQYF. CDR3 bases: TGTGCCAGCTCACCCCGACTAGCGGGGGGGCAAGGTACGCAGTATTTT.

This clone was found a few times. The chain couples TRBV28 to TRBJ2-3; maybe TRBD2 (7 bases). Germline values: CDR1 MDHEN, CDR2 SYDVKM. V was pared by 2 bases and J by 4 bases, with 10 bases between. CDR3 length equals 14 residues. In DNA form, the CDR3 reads TGTGCCAGCAGTTTAGGGGGGGCTGCAGATACGCAGTATTTT. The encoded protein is CASSLGGAADTQYF.

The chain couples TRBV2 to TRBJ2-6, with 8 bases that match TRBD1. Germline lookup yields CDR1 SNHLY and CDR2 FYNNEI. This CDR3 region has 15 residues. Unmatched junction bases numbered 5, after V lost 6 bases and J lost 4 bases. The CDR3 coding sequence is TGTGCCAGCAGCGCGACAGGGGTCGGGGCCAACGTCCTGACTTTC. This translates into CASSATGVGANVLTF. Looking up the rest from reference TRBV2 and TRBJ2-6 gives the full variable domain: EPEVTQTPSHQVTQMGQEVILRCVPISNHLYFYWYRQILGQKVEFLVSFYNNEISEKSEIFDDQFSVERPDGSNFTLKIRSTKLEDSAMYFCASSATGVGANVLTFGAGSRLTVL.

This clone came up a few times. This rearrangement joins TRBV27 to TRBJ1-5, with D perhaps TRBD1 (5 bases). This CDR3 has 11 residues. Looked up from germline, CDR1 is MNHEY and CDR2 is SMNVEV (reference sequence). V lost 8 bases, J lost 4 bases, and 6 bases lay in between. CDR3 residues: CASGGNQPQHF. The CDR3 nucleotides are TGTGCCAGCGGGGGGAATCAGCCCCAGCATTTT.

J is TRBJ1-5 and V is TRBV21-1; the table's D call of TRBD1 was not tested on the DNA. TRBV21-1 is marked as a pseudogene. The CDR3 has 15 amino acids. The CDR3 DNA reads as TGTGCCAGCAGCTCCAGACAGGGCCGCAATCAGCCCCAGCATTTT. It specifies CASSSRQGRNQPQHF.

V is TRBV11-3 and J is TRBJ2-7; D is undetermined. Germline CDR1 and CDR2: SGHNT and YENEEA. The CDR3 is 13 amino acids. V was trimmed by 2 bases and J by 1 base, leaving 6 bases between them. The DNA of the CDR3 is TGTGCCAGCAGCTTAACGGTTTCCTACGAGCAGTACTTC. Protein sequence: CASSLTVSYEQYF. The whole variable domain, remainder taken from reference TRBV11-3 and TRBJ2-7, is EAGVVQSPRYKIIEKKQPVAFWCNPISGHNTLYWYLQNLGQGPELLIRYENEEAVDDSQLPKDRFSAERLKGVDSTLKIQPAELGDSAVYLCASSLTVSYEQYFGPGTRLTVT.

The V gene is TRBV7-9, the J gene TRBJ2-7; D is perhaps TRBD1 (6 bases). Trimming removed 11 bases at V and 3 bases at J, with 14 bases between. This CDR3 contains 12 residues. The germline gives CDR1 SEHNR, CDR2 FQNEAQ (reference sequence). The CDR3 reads CAYGRGDYEQYF. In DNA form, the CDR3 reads TGTGCCTATGGCAGGGGAGACTACGAGCAGTACTTC. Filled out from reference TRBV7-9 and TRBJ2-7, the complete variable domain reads DTGVSQNPRHKITKRGQNVTFRCDPISEHNRLYWYRQTLGQGPEFLTYFQNEAQLEKSRLLSDRFSAERPKGSFSTLEIQRTEQGDSAMYLCAYGRGDYEQYFGPGTRLTVT.

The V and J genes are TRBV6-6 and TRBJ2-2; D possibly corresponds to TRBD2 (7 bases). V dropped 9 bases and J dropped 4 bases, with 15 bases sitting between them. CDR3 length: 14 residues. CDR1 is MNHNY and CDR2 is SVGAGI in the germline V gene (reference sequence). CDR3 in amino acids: CASHRGTTTGELFF. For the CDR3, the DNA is TGTGCCAGTCATAGGGGGACTACCACCGGGGAGCTGTTTTTT.

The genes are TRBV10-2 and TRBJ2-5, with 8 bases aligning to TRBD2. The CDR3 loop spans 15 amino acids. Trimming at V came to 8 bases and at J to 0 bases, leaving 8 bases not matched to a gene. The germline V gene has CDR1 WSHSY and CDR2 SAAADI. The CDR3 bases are TGCGCCAGCGGGGAGCGGGGGTGGTACCAAGAGACCCAGTACTTC. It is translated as CASGERGWYQETQYF.

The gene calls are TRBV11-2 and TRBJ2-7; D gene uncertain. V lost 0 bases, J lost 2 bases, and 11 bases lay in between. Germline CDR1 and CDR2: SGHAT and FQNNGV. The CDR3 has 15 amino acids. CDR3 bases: TGTGCCAGCAGCTTAGACCCGACACGAACCTACGAGCAGTACTTC. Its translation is CASSLDPTRTYEQYF. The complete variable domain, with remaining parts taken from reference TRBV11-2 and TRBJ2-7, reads EAGVAQSPRYKIIEKRQSVAFWCNPISGHATLYWYQQILGQGPKLLIQFQNNGVVDDSQLPKDRFSAERLKGVDSTLKIQPAKLEDSAVYLCASSLDPTRTYEQYFGPGTRLTVT.

The chain's CDR3 is CASREPWGGEAFF. CDR3 in DNA: TGTGCCAGTAGGGAACCGTGGGGAGGTGAAGCTTTCTTT. The chain employs TRBV19 and TRBJ1-1, with D uncertain. CDR1 is LNHDA and CDR2 is SQIVND in the germline V gene (reference sequence). This CDR3 comprises 13 residues. Trimming removed 6 bases at V and 7 bases at J, with 15 bases between.

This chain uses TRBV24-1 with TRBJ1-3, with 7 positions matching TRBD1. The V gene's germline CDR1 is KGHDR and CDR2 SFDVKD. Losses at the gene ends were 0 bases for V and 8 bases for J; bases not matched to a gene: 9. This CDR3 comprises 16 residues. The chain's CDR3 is CATSDLLGTAKDTIYF. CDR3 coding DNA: TGTGCCACCAGTGATTTGTTAGGGACAGCTAAAGACACCATATATTTT.